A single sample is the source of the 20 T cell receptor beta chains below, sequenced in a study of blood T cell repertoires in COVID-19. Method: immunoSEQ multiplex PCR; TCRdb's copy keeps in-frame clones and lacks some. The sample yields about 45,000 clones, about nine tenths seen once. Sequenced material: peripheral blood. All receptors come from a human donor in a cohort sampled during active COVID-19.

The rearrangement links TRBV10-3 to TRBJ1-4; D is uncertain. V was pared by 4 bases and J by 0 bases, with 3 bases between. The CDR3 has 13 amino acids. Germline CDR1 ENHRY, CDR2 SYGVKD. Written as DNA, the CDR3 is TGTGCCATCAGTGCAGCAACTAATGAAAAACTGTTTTTT. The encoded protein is CAISAATNEKLFF.

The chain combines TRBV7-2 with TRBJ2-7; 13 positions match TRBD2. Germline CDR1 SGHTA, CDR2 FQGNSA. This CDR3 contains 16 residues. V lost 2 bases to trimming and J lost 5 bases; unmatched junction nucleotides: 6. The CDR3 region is CASSLRTSGGFNEQYF. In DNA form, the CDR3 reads TGTGCCAGCAGCTTAAGGACTAGCGGGGGATTTAACGAGCAGTACTTC. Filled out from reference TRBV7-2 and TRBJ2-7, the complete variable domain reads GAGVSQSPSNKVTEKGKDVELRCDPISGHTALYWYRQSLGQGLEFLIYFQGNSAPDKSGLPSDRFSAERTGGSVSTLTIQRTQQEDSAVYLCASSLRTSGGFNEQYFGPGTRLTVT.

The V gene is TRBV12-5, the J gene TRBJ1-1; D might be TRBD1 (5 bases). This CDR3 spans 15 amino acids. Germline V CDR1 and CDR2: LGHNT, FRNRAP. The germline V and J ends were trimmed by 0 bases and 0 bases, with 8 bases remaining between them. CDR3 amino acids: CASGLVRGMNTEAFF. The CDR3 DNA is TGTGCTAGTGGTTTGGTACGGGGGATGAACACTGAAGCTTTCTTT. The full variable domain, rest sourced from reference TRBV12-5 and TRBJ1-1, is DARVTQTPRHKVTEMGQEVTMRCQPILGHNTVFWYRQTMMQGLELLAYFRNRAPLDDSGMPKDRFSAEMPDATLATLKIQPSEPRDSAVYFCASGLVRGMNTEAFFGQGTRLTVV.

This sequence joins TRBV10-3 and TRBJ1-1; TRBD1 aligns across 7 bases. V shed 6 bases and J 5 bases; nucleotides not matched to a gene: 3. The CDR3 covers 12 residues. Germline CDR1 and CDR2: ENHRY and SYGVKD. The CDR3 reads CAIRDRETEAFF. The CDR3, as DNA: TGTGCCATCAGAGACAGGGAGACTGAAGCTTTCTTT.

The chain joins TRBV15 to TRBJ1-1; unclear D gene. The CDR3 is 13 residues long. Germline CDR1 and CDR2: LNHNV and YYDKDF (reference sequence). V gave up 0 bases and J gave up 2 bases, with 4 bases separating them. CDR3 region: CATSRDHNTEAFF. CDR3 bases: TGTGCCACCAGCAGAGATCATAACACTGAAGCTTTCTTT.

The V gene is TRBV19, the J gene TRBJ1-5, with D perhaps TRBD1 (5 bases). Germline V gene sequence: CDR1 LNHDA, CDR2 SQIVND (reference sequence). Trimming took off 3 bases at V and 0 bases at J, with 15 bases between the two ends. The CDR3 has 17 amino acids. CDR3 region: CASSMVRQQDSNQPQHF. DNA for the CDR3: TGTGCCAGTAGTATGGTTCGACAGCAGGATAGCAATCAGCCCCAGCATTTT.

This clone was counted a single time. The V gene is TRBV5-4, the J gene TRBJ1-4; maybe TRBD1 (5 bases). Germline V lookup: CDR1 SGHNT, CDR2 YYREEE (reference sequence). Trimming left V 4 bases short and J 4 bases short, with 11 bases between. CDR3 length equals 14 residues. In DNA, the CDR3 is TGTGCCAGCAGCCCTCAGGGCTTTAATGAAAAACTGTTTTTT. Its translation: CASSPQGFNEKLFF.

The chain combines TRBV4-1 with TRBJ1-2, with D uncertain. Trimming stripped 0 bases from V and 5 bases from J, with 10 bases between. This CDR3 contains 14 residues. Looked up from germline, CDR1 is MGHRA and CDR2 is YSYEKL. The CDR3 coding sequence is TGCGCCAGCAGCCAAGAAGCAGGCCCATATGGCTACACCTTC. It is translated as CASSQEAGPYGYTF.

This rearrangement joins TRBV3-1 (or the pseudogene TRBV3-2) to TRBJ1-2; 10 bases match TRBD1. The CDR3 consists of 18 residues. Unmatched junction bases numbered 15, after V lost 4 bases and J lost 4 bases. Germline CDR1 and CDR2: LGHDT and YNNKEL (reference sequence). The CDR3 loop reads CASSPYGDRGYVGYGYTF. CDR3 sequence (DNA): TGTGCCAGCAGCCCCTATGGGGACAGGGGTTACGTAGGCTATGGCTACACCTTC.

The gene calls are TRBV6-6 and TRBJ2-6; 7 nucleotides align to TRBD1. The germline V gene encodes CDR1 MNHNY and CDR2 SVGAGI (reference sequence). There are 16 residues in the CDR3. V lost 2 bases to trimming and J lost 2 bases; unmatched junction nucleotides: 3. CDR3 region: CASSYRQGAGANVLTF. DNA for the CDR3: TGTGCCAGCAGTTACCGGCAGGGGGCTGGGGCCAACGTCCTGACTTTC.

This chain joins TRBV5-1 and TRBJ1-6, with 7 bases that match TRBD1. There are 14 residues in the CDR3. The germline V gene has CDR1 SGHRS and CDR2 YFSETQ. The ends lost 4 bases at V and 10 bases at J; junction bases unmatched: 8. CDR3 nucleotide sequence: TGCGCCAGCAGCCACGACAGGGCGTACTCACCCCTCCACTTT. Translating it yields CASSHDRAYSPLHF.

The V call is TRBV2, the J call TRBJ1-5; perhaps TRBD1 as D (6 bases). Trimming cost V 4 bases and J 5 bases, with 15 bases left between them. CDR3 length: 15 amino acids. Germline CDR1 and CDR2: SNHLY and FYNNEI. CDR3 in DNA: TGTGCCAGCAGTGGGACAGCCCTGTGGGATCAGCCCCAGCATTTT. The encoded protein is CASSGTALWDQPQHF. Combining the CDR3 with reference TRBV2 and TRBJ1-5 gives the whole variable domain EPEVTQTPSHQVTQMGQEVILRCVPISNHLYFYWYRQILGQKVEFLVSFYNNEISEKSEIFDDQFSVERPDGSNFTLKIRSTKLEDSAMYFCASSGTALWDQPQHFGDGTRLSIL.

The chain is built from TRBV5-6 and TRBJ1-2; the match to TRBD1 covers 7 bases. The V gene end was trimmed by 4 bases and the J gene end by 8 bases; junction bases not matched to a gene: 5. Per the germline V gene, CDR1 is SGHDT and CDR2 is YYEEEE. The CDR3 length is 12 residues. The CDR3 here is CASSQTGWGYTF. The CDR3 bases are TGTGCCAGCAGCCAGACAGGGTGGGGCTACACCTTC.

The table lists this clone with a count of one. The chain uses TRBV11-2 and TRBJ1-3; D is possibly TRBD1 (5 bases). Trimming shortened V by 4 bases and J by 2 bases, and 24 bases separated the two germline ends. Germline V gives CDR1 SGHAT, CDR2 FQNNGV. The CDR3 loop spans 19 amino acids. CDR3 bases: TGTGCCAGCAGCTCCCTTTTTCGAATGCCAGGGCGTGCTGGAAACACCATATATTTT. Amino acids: CASSSLFRMPGRAGNTIYF.

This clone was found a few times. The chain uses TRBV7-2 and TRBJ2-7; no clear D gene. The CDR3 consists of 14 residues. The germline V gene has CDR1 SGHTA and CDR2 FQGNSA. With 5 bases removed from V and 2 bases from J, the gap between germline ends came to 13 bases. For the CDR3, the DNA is TGTGCCAGCAGCAAGCAGGCAGTTACCTACGAGCAGTACTTC. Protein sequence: CASSKQAVTYEQYF. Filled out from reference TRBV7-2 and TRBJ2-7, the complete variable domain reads GAGVSQSPSNKVTEKGKDVELRCDPISGHTALYWYRQSLGQGLEFLIYFQGNSAPDKSGLPSDRFSAERTGGSVSTLTIQRTQQEDSAVYLCASSKQAVTYEQYFGPGTRLTVT.

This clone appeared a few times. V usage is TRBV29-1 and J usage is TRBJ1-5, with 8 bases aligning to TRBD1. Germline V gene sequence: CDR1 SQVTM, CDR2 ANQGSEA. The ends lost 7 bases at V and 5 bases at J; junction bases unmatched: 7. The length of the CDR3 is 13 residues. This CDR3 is CSAKTGVDQPQHF. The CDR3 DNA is TGCAGCGCCAAGACAGGGGTGGATCAGCCCCAGCATTTT.

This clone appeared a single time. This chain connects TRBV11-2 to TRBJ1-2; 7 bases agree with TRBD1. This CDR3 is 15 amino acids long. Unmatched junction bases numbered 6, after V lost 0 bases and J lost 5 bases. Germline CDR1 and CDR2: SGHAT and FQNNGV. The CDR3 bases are TGTGCCAGCAGCTTAGAAGACAGGGTGGCATATGGCTACACCTTC. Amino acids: CASSLEDRVAYGYTF.

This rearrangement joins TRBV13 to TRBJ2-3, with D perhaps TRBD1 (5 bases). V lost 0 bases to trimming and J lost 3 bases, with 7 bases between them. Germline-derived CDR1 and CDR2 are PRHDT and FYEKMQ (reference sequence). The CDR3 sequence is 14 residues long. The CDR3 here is CASSLGGPTDTQYF. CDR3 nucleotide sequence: TGTGCCAGCAGCTTAGGGGGGCCTACAGATACGCAGTATTTT.

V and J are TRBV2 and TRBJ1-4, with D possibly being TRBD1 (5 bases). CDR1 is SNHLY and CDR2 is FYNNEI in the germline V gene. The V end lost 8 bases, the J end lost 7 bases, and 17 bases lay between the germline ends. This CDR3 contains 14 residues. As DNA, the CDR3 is TGTGCCAGCCGTCAAGGGGCATTAAGTGAAAAACTGTTTTTT. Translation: CASRQGALSEKLFF. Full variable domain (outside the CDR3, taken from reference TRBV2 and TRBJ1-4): EPEVTQTPSHQVTQMGQEVILRCVPISNHLYFYWYRQILGQKVEFLVSFYNNEISEKSEIFDDQFSVERPDGSNFTLKIRSTKLEDSAMYFCASRQGALSEKLFFGSGTQLSVL.

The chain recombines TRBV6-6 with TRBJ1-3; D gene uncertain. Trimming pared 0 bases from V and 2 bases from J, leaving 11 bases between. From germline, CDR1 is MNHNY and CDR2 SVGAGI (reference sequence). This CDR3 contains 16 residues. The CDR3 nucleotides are TGTGCCAGCAGTTACTCCTCCAGGCTCCCTGGAAACACCATATATTTT. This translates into CASSYSSRLPGNTIYF.